This T cell receptor (beta chain) was sequenced during a study of neurological immune-mediated disorders. Study-wide points: Because no CDR3 amino acid sequences were shared across subjects by expanded clones, private repertoires were suggested in all groups. Among 34 multiple sclerosis patients, phylogenetic grouping put the repertoires of 18 into a single related-CDR3 cluster, a possible signature.

Concerning this clonotype: Its antigen remains unidentified. This sequence may be a read error, since a much larger clone differs from it by one base.

The CDR3 is 13 residues long. Unmatched junction bases numbered 10, after V lost 10 bases and J lost 8 bases. From germline, CDR1 is MNHEY and CDR2 SVGAGI. TCRdb reprocessed the 5' RACE reads via MiXCR and lists one record per CDR3 protein. The top ten hold 6.5% to 7.5% of the sample, which has fewer than 75,000 distinct CDR3 sequences, roughly 4.5% seen once. Source material: PBMCs. The chain has TRBV6-5 and TRBJ2-3, with TRBD2 matching over 9 bases. The TCR was taken from a man aged 25 to 40 with multiple sclerosis. Here the CDR3 DNA reads TGTGCCACCAAAAGGACAGCGGGGGGTACGCAGTATTTT. This sequence encodes CATKRTAGGTQYF.